The T cell receptor (beta chain) under discussion was sequenced for a study of identical twins. In TCRdb, the 5' RACE reads were re-called with MiXCR into one record per CDR3 protein. The top ten clones hold 1.5% to 2% of a sample with approximately 670,000 distinct CDR3 sequences, 6% to 6.5% of them seen once. As regards this clonotype: An end of the junction differs from the germline gene, which may be a read error.

The sequencing input was naive T cells sorted from blood. The TCR originated in a man aged 18 to 29 in good health.

CDR3 sequence: CASSVAGAGVGGELFF. The CDR3 nucleotides are TGTGCCAGCAGCGTAGCGGGGGCTGGGGTAGGCGGGGAGCTGTTTTTT. This sequence joins TRBV7-2 and TRBJ2-2; 9 nucleotides line up with TRBD2. CDR3 length: 16 amino acids. The germline V gene encodes CDR1 SGHTA and CDR2 FQGNSA. The variable domain in full, with the rest retrieved from reference TRBV7-2 and TRBJ2-2, is GAGVSQSPSNKVTEKGKDVELRCDPISGHTALYWYRQSLGQGLEFLIYFQGNSAPDKSGLPSDRFSAERTGGSVSTLTIQRTQQEDSAVYLCASSVAGAGVGGELFFGEGSRLTVL.